The TCR beta chain described here comes from a study of CXCR3-negative and CXCR3-positive naive CD8 T cells. Whole-study findings and limits: Memory cells showed distinct TRBV-TRBJ patterns, while the two naive subsets matched. Sequencing showed both naive subsets with comparably high diversity, and memory CD8+ cells much lower.

Notes on this clonotype: What it binds is unknown.

Via 5' RACE with UMI labels, TRB cDNA libraries were prepared. For each CDR3 protein, TCRdb gives one entry from its re-call of the 5' RACE reads, without DNA. The sample includes about 92,000 distinct CDR3 sequences. Germline assignment: CDR1 SGHVS and CDR2 FNYEAQ. The CDR3 runs 17 residues. The sequencing sample was made of naive CXCR3- CD8+ T cells from blood. The sample's subset: CD45RO-CCR7+CD27+CD95- naive CD8+ T cells lacking CXCR3 (TNR3-). The rearrangement links TRBV7-6 to TRBJ2-2; the TCRdb call, TRBD2, lacks DNA for checking. The source of this sequence is a human donor in good health. Some clones in this sample may be carry-over from other donors' samples. Here the CDR3 reads CASSSFLAGAESGELFF.